Following are 19 T cell receptor beta chains from one sample sequenced in a study of lymphopenia after photon versus proton radiotherapy. Generated by immunoSEQ multiplex PCR, the TCRdb table keeps only in-frame clones and is missing some. Of about 20,000 clones in the sample, 85% to 95% are singletons; the top ten hold approximately 9.4%. The specimen comprised peripheral blood, sampled from a patient treated with proton-based radiotherapy. All receptors come from a woman aged 70-85 years with pancreatic cancer. Some clones in this sample may be carry-over from other donors' samples.

In its sample, this clone was seen once. The chain has TRBV7-2 and TRBJ2-3; D possibly corresponds to TRBD1 (5 bases). Germline V gene data show CDR1 as SGHTA and CDR2 as FQGNSA. Trimming took off 5 bases at V and 1 base at J, with 7 bases between the two ends. The CDR3 sequence is 13 residues long. CDR3 sequence: CASSQQGTDTQYF. The CDR3 bases are TGTGCCAGCAGCCAACAGGGCACAGATACGCAGTATTTT.

The chain recombines TRBV29-1 with TRBJ2-2; D is undetermined. Trimming left V 2 bases short and J 1 base short, with 8 bases between. In germline, CDR1 is SQVTM, CDR2 ANQGSEA. The CDR3 runs 14 residues. The CDR3 DNA sequence: TGCAGCGTTGAAAAGGGAAGGAACACCGGGGAGCTGTTTTTT. This sequence encodes CSVEKGRNTGELFF.

V and J are TRBV7-3 and TRBJ1-5; perhaps TRBD1 as D (6 bases). Per germline, CDR1 SGHTA and CDR2 FQGTGA. V lost 5 bases, J lost 2 bases, and 22 bases lay in between. The CDR3 contains 18 residues. For the CDR3, the DNA is TGTGCCAGCAGCCATAGGGGCGGGGGGCGTCTCGGCAATCAGCCCCAGCATTTT. Its translation is CASSHRGGGRLGNQPQHF.

This sequence joins TRBV6-4 and TRBJ2-2, with D perhaps assigned TRBD1 or TRBD2 (5 bases each). The germline CDR1 and CDR2 sequences are MRHNA and SNTAGT. V dropped 2 bases and J dropped 5 bases, with 21 bases sitting between them. This CDR3 has 18 residues. As DNA, the CDR3 is TGTGCCAGCAGTGACGGGGGTCGATGGGGTGAGAATACCGGGGAGCTGTTTTTT. It is translated as CASSDGGRWGENTGELFF.

This chain uses TRBV28 with TRBJ2-3; 12 bases match TRBD2. CDR1 and CDR2 from the germline V gene are MDHEN and SYDVKM. The trim removed 2 bases at V and 2 bases at J, leaving 8 bases unmatched. The CDR3 runs to 18 residues. CDR3 region: CASSLGGLAGGDTDTQYF. The DNA of the CDR3 is TGTGCCAGCAGTTTAGGAGGCCTAGCGGGAGGGGACACAGATACGCAGTATTTT.

V gene TRBV14 combines with J gene TRBJ2-7; 9 bases are shared with TRBD1. Trimming removed 4 bases from V and 2 bases from J; junction bases left unmatched: 3. The CDR3 contains 14 residues. The germline gives CDR1 SGHDN, CDR2 FVKESK. The CDR3 DNA reads TGTGCCAGCAGCCCCTGGGACAGGGCCTACGAGCAGTACTTC. Translated: CASSPWDRAYEQYF.

The genes are TRBV2 and TRBJ1-6, with 8 bases matching TRBD1. The trim removed 2 bases at V and 10 bases at J, leaving 7 bases unmatched. The CDR3 consists of 15 residues. CDR1 and CDR2 (germline): SNHLY, FYNNEI. CDR3 protein: CASSESGRGLSPLHF. The CDR3 DNA reads TGTGCCAGCAGTGAAAGCGGCAGGGGGCTCTCACCCCTCCACTTT.

J is TRBJ2-3 and V is TRBV29-1; 8 nucleotides line up with TRBD1. J gave up 1 base and V 3 bases, and 0 bases lay outside the gene matches. The length of the CDR3 is 13 residues. Germline-derived CDR1 and CDR2 are SQVTM and ANQGSEA. The CDR3 DNA reads TGCAGCGTTGAGGGACAGGGCACAGATACGCAGTATTTT. Protein: CSVEGQGTDTQYF.

The chain joins TRBV6-6 to TRBJ1-5, with D possibly TRBD1 on 6 matching bases. CDR3 size: 13 residues. CDR1 and CDR2 (germline): MNHNY, SVGAGI (reference sequence). Trimming cost V 7 bases and J 3 bases, with 10 bases left between them. Here the CDR3 reads CASTRGDNQPQHF. CDR3 sequence (DNA): TGTGCCAGCACCAGGGGAGACAATCAGCCCCAGCATTTT.

V gene TRBV27 combines with J gene TRBJ2-7; 11 positions agree with TRBD2. CDR1 MNHEY and CDR2 SMNVEV come from the germline V gene (reference sequence). The V and J ends lost 5 bases and 0 bases, in that order; junction bases with no gene match: 3. This CDR3 spans 15 amino acids. CDR3 bases: TGTGCCAGCAGTCCGACTAGCGGGGCCTCCTACGAGCAGTACTTC. It specifies CASSPTSGASYEQYF.

The rearrangement joins TRBV7-9 to TRBJ2-1, with 9 bases lining up with TRBD2. The CDR3 contains 15 residues. The germline V gene encodes CDR1 SEHNR and CDR2 FQNEAQ (reference sequence). Germline trimming cut 0 bases from V and 6 bases from J; bases unmatched to any gene: 3. CDR3: CASSLASGRLNEQFF. CDR3 bases: TGTGCCAGCAGCTTAGCTAGCGGGAGACTCAATGAGCAGTTCTTC. The whole variable domain, filled in from reference TRBV7-9 and TRBJ2-1, reads DTGVSQNPRHKITKRGQNVTFRCDPISEHNRLYWYRQTLGQGPEFLTYFQNEAQLEKSRLLSDRFSAERPKGSFSTLEIQRTEQGDSAMYLCASSLASGRLNEQFFGPGTRLTVL.

J is TRBJ2-7 and V is TRBV18, with D uncertain. Trimming took off 6 bases at V and 2 bases at J, with 20 bases between the two ends. Germline V gives CDR1 KGHSH, CDR2 LQKENI. This CDR3 region has 16 residues. The CDR3 sequence: CASSPTSRMGTYEQYF. CDR3 coding DNA: TGTGCCAGCTCCCCCACCTCCCGTATGGGAACCTACGAGCAGTACTTC.

The chain links TRBV19 to TRBJ1-2, with TRBD1 matching over 11 bases. Germline assignment: CDR1 LNHDA and CDR2 SQIVND (reference sequence). The length of the CDR3 is 15 residues. The junction had 6 bases not matched to a gene; V was cut back by 4 bases and J by 5 bases. This CDR3 is CASSTAGTGGYGYTF. The CDR3 DNA reads TGTGCCAGTAGTACAGCCGGGACAGGGGGTTATGGCTACACCTTC.

The chain uses TRBV11-2 and TRBJ2-2, with TRBD1 identical over 11 bases. CDR3 size: 15 residues. V lost 5 bases to trimming and J lost 4 bases; unmatched junction nucleotides: 3. Germline CDR1 and CDR2: SGHAT and FQNNGV. For the CDR3, the DNA is TGTGCCAGCAGCGGGACAGGGGGTATCACCGGGGAGCTGTTTTTT. Translated, it gives CASSGTGGITGELFF. Drawing the rest from reference TRBV11-2 and TRBJ2-2, the complete variable domain is EAGVAQSPRYKIIEKRQSVAFWCNPISGHATLYWYQQILGQGPKLLIQFQNNGVVDDSQLPKDRFSAERLKGVDSTLKIQPAKLEDSAVYLCASSGTGGITGELFFGEGSRLTVL.

This clone was detected only a few times. The chain is built from TRBV6-1 and TRBJ1-1, with D hard to call. In germline, CDR1 is MNHNS, CDR2 SASEGT. Trimming removed 6 bases at V and 0 bases at J, with 5 bases between. CDR3 length: 12 residues. This CDR3 is CASRIMNTEAFF. CDR3 bases: TGTGCCAGCAGGATTATGAACACTGAAGCTTTCTTT.

The J gene is TRBJ2-1, the V gene TRBV27, with TRBD2 matching over 11 bases. The J segment lost 5 bases and the V segment lost 5 bases, leaving 14 bases of the junction unmatched. The CDR3 is 18 residues long. Germline assignment: CDR1 MNHEY and CDR2 SMNVEV (reference sequence). In nucleotides, the CDR3 is TGTGCCAGCAGTACAACCACCCTGGGACTAGCGGCAAACAATGAGCAGTTCTTC. It is translated as CASSTTTLGLAANNEQFF.

The chain has TRBV6-1 and TRBJ2-3; weak D call: TRBD2 (6 bases). Germline CDR1 is MNHNS and CDR2 is SASEGT. V gave up 7 bases and J gave up 0 bases, with 14 bases separating them. This CDR3 has 15 residues. In DNA form, the CDR3 reads TGTGCCAGCAACACCTGGGGGACTAGCACAGATACGCAGTATTTT. Its translation: CASNTWGTSTDTQYF.

J is TRBJ2-1 and V is TRBV5-1; either TRBD1 or TRBD2 may supply D (5 bases each). Germline CDR1 is SGHRS and CDR2 is YFSETQ. The CDR3 extends over 16 amino acids. The V end was cut by 0 bases, the J end by 8 bases, with 18 bases between. CDR3 sequence reads: CASSLGFPGPGDEQFF. Here the CDR3 DNA reads TGCGCCAGCAGCTTGGGTTTCCCGGGACCAGGCGATGAGCAGTTCTTC.

V is TRBV6-6 and J is TRBJ2-3; TRBD2 matches at 10 bases. The CDR3 contains 13 residues. Per the germline V gene, CDR1 is MNHNY and CDR2 is SVGAGI (reference sequence). V lost 6 bases and J lost 6; bases outside the gene matches: 3. CDR3: CASSNSGRDTQYF. DNA for the CDR3: TGTGCCAGCAGCAATAGCGGGAGGGATACGCAGTATTTT.